These 27 T cell receptor beta chains were all obtained from the same sample, sequenced in a study of T cell repertoires in cytomegalovirus infection. TCRdb re-called the reads through MiXCR, storing one row per CDR3 protein. The top ten clones hold approximately 4.5% of a sample with fewer than 350,000 distinct CDR3 sequences, 8% to 10% of them seen once. Sequenced sample: PBMCs. The receptors originated from a human donor in good health (CMV status not recorded). Some clones in this sample may be carry-over from other donors' samples.

This clonotype was picked up a small number of times. The chain recombines TRBV11-2 with TRBJ2-1, with D possibly being TRBD2 (6 bases). The V gene's germline CDR1 is SGHAT and CDR2 FQNNGV. The CDR3 sequence is 17 residues long. V gave up 0 bases and J gave up 6 bases, with 18 bases separating them. CDR3 loop: CASSLEFGSGYFNEQFF. The CDR3 coding sequence is TGTGCCAGCAGCTTAGAGTTCGGGAGTGGGTACTTCAATGAGCAGTTCTTC. Based on the CDR3 plus reference TRBV11-2 and TRBJ2-1, the full variable domain is EAGVAQSPRYKIIEKRQSVAFWCNPISGHATLYWYQQILGQGPKLLIQFQNNGVVDDSQLPKDRFSAERLKGVDSTLKIQPAKLEDSAVYLCASSLEFGSGYFNEQFFGPGTRLTVL.

In this sample, this clonotype turned up many times. V and J are TRBV7-4 and TRBJ2-7; 8 nucleotides match TRBD1. This CDR3 comprises 14 residues. Trimming at V came to 6 bases and at J to 3 bases, leaving 7 bases not matched to a gene. Germline assignment: CDR1 SGHVT and CDR2 SQSDAQ. In DNA form, the CDR3 reads TGTGCCAGCAGGGCACAGGGGGGATACTACGAGCAGTACTTC. This gives the protein CASRAQGGYYEQYF.

At least ten counts were recorded for this clonotype. The V gene is TRBV7-2, the J gene TRBJ1-2, with D maybe TRBD1 (6 bases). V was cut by 2 bases and J by 7 bases, with 17 bases left in between. CDR1 is SGHTA, CDR2 FQGNSA, per germline. The CDR3 is made up of 15 amino acids. In DNA, the CDR3 is TGTGCCAGCAGCTTACAGAGTAGGGGGACGATTGGCTACACCTTC. Residues: CASSLQSRGTIGYTF.

This clonotype has more than one count but fewer than ten. The gene calls are TRBV24-1 and TRBJ2-1; D may be TRBD2 (7 bases). Germline CDR1 KGHDR, CDR2 SFDVKD. The CDR3 has 16 amino acids. V lost 2 bases to trimming and J lost 2 bases, with 12 bases between them. The CDR3: CATSDWGGVTYNEQFF. In DNA, the CDR3 is TGTGCCACCAGTGATTGGGGGGGCGTCACCTACAATGAGCAGTTCTTC.

This clonotype was counted between two and nine times. CDR3 residues: CASSLAGGRNQPQHF. CDR3 in DNA: TGTGCCAGCAGTTTAGCAGGGGGCCGCAATCAGCCCCAGCATTTT. The V gene is TRBV27, the J gene TRBJ1-5, with 8 bases matching TRBD1. Per the germline V gene, CDR1 is MNHEY and CDR2 is SMNVEV (reference sequence). V was clipped by 2 bases and J by 2 bases; unmatched bases: 2. CDR3 size: 15 residues.

Points on this clonotype: At one end, the junction sequence differs from germline, possibly due to a read error. This rearrangement joins TRBV7-7 to TRBJ2-5, with 7 bases identical to TRBD1. The length of the CDR3 is 14 residues. Germline V lookup: CDR1 SSHAT, CDR2 FNYEAQ (reference sequence). The CDR3 loop is CASSKDRSIETLYF. DNA for the CDR3: TGTGCCAGCAGCAAGGACAGGTCCATAGAGACCCTGTACTTC. The entire variable domain, with the rest obtained from reference TRBV7-7 and TRBJ2-5, is as follows: GAGVSQSPRYKVTKRGQDVTLRCDPISSHATLYWYQQALGQGPEFLTYFNYEAQPDKSGLPSDRFSAERPEGSISTLTIQRTEQRDSAMYRCASSKDRSIETLYFGPGTRLLVL.

This clonotype came up many times. The CDR3 sequence: CASSPGHQETQYF. The DNA of the CDR3 is TGTGCCAGCAGCCCCGGACACCAAGAGACCCAGTACTTC. The J gene is TRBJ2-5, the V gene TRBV7-3; D remains unclear. Germline values: CDR1 SGHTA, CDR2 FQGTGA. The V gene lost 5 bases and the J gene lost 0 bases, with 7 bases spanning the gap. The CDR3 extends over 13 amino acids.

This chain links TRBV24-1 with TRBJ1-2; D remains ambiguous. The V gene lost 0 bases and the J gene lost 7 bases, with 8 bases spanning the gap. The CDR3 has 13 residues. Germline assignment: CDR1 KGHDR and CDR2 SFDVKD. DNA of the CDR3: TGTGCCACCAGTGATTTGCGGCTCGGTGGCTACACCTTC. It is translated as CATSDLRLGGYTF.

This clonotype was detected ten times or more. J is TRBJ2-3 and V is TRBV12-3 or TRBV12-4, with a tentative D call TRBD2 (5 bases). The CDR3 length is 15 residues. Trimming cost V 7 bases and J 1 base, with 15 bases left between them. This CDR3 reads CASTNMARGTDTQYF. In DNA form, the CDR3 reads TGTGCCAGCACCAACATGGCGAGGGGCACAGATACGCAGTATTTT.

The genes are TRBV6-5 and TRBJ2-3; 10 bases match TRBD1. The V and J ends lost 4 bases and 3 bases, in that order; junction bases with no gene match: 4. Looked up from germline, CDR1 is MNHEY and CDR2 is SVGAGI. CDR3 size: 15 residues. The CDR3 region is CASSSGQGTTDTQYF. DNA of the CDR3: TGTGCCAGCAGTTCGGGACAGGGGACGACAGATACGCAGTATTTT.

This clonotype has just a few counts. The chain couples TRBV6-7 to TRBJ1-1, with a tentative D call TRBD1 (5 bases). TRBV6-7 is known as an ORF, though its function is uncertain. The V end lost 4 bases, the J end lost 0 bases, and 15 bases lay between the germline ends. The CDR3 loop spans 16 amino acids. The CDR3 reads CASSWGGATVNTEAFF. The CDR3 region has the DNA TGTGCCAGCAGTTGGGGTGGGGCCACAGTGAACACTGAAGCTTTCTTT.

This clonotype was picked up many times. The chain carries TRBV7-9 and TRBJ1-6; maybe TRBD1 (5 bases). This CDR3 has 15 residues. Germline V CDR1 and CDR2: SEHNR, FQNEAQ (reference sequence). V lost 4 bases to trimming and J lost 10 bases, with 17 bases between them. CDR3 DNA sequence: TGTGCCAGCAGCTCGACCCAGGGAGGTCAATCACCCCTCCACTTT. Its translation is CASSSTQGGQSPLHF.

With regard to this clonotype: Relative to the germline gene, one junction end is altered; a read error may explain this. The rearrangement joins TRBV20-1 to TRBJ2-3; the match to TRBD2 covers 9 bases. Per the germline V gene, CDR1 is DFQATT and CDR2 is SNEGSKA (reference sequence). The CDR3 covers 11 residues. The chain's CDR3 is CSGTSSDTQCF. As DNA, the CDR3 is TGCAGCGGGACTAGCTCAGATACGCAGTGTTTT.

In its sample, this clonotype was seen a few times. V usage is TRBV12-3 or TRBV12-4 and J usage is TRBJ2-7; 8 bases line up with TRBD2. Trimming took 4 bases from V and 5 from J; bases not matched to a gene: 13. The length of the CDR3 is 16 residues. The CDR3 nucleotides are TGTGCCAGCAGTTCCCGGGAGGGGGAGCGAATCGACGAGCAGTACTTC. Its translation is CASSSREGERIDEQYF.

This clonotype came up a few times. The chain has TRBV20-1 and TRBJ2-1; TRBD1 might be the D (5 bases). This CDR3 is 14 amino acids long. V was clipped by 1 base and J by 1 base, with 8 bases between them. CDR1 DFQATT and CDR2 SNEGSKA come from the germline V gene (reference sequence). The DNA for the CDR3 is TGCAGTGCTAGAGTGGGGCGTTCCTACAATGAGCAGTTCTTC. Its translation is CSARVGRSYNEQFF.

There are many counts of this clonotype. V gene TRBV7-2 combines with J gene TRBJ2-6, with D hard to call. Germline CDR1 is SGHTA and CDR2 is FQGNSA. With 1 base removed from V and 0 bases from J, the gap between germline ends came to 7 bases. The CDR3 spans 16 residues. The CDR3 protein is CASSLGSSSGANVLTF. Here the CDR3 DNA reads TGTGCCAGCAGCTTAGGCTCTAGCTCTGGGGCCAACGTCCTGACTTTC.

The chain is built from TRBV6-2 or TRBV6-3 and TRBJ1-1; possibly TRBD1 for D (6 bases). The CDR3 extends over 18 amino acids. CDR1 is MNHEY and CDR2 is SVGEGT in the germline V gene. V gave up 5 bases and J gave up 0 bases, with 22 bases separating them. The CDR3 DNA sequence: TGTGCCAGCAGTCGCCGCGACAGCCCGCGGGACATGAACACTGAAGCTTTCTTT. Its translation is CASSRRDSPRDMNTEAFF.

This clonotype has at least ten counts. V usage is TRBV7-6 and J usage is TRBJ1-2, with D possibly TRBD1 on 5 matching bases. V lost 1 base to trimming and J lost 4 bases, with 16 bases between them. This CDR3 contains 16 residues. Germline lookup yields CDR1 SGHVS and CDR2 FNYEAQ. In DNA form, the CDR3 reads TGTGCCAGCAGCTTAGTCCCTTCTTTGCAGGGCTATGGCTACACCTTC. It translates to CASSLVPSLQGYGYTF.

The chain links TRBV7-9 to TRBJ2-7; D might be TRBD1 or TRBD2, each matching 5 bases. Per germline, CDR1 SEHNR and CDR2 FQNEAQ (reference sequence). Between the trimmed V and J ends, which lost 1 base and 3 bases, there was a span of 7 bases. This CDR3 has 13 residues. The CDR3 spells CASSLGGYYEQYF. The DNA for the CDR3 is TGTGCCAGCAGCTTAGGGGGGTACTACGAGCAGTACTTC.

This clonotype has at least ten counts. The chain carries TRBV7-6 and TRBJ2-1; 7 bases fit TRBD2. The CDR3 loop spans 16 amino acids. Germline CDR1 SGHVS, CDR2 FNYEAQ. With V trimmed by 1 base and J by 4 bases, 7 bases remained unmatched. The CDR3, as DNA: TGTGCCAGCAGCTTAGAAGCGGGGACCCTATACAATGAGCAGTTCTTC. Translation: CASSLEAGTLYNEQFF.

The chain uses TRBV7-2 and TRBJ2-5; D unresolved. This CDR3 is built from 14 residues. Germline values: CDR1 SGHTA, CDR2 FQGNSA. Trimming took 0 bases from V and 6 from J, leaving 11 bases between them. The CDR3 DNA is TGTGCCAGCAGCTTAGCGGGGTCCGCTAAGACCCAGTACTTC. It yields the protein CASSLAGSAKTQYF. Combining the CDR3 with reference TRBV7-2 and TRBJ2-5 gives the whole variable domain GAGVSQSPSNKVTEKGKDVELRCDPISGHTALYWYRQSLGQGLEFLIYFQGNSAPDKSGLPSDRFSAERTGGSVSTLTIQRTQQEDSAVYLCASSLAGSAKTQYFGPGTRLLVL.

This clonotype has more than one count but fewer than ten. The chain links TRBV7-6 to TRBJ2-1; D may match TRBD1 or TRBD2 (5 bases each). Trimming removed 5 bases at V and 10 bases at J, with 12 bases between. There are 12 residues in the CDR3. CDR1 and CDR2 (germline): SGHVS, FNYEAQ. In DNA, the CDR3 is TGTGCCAGCAGCCCCCCCGGGGCGGAGCAGTTCTTC. This translates into CASSPPGAEQFF.

This clonotype was detected many times. This chain uses TRBV6-1 with TRBJ1-1, with no clear D. Trimming cost V 5 bases and J 0 bases, with 13 bases left between them. CDR1 is MNHNS and CDR2 is SASEGT in the germline V gene. This CDR3 spans 15 amino acids. The CDR3 reads CASSRHGRVNTEAFF. CDR3 bases: TGTGCCAGCAGTCGCCACGGACGGGTGAACACTGAAGCTTTCTTT.

The sample holds many counts of this clonotype. CDR3 DNA sequence: TGTGCCAGCAGCCGTAACTTGGGGGTGAGCTCCTACGAGCAGTACTTC. This translates into CASSRNLGVSSYEQYF. The chain combines TRBV7-2 with TRBJ2-7; possibly TRBD1 or TRBD2 for D (5 bases each). The ends were cut back, 5 bases at V and 0 bases at J, with 17 bases in the middle. In germline, CDR1 is SGHTA, CDR2 FQGNSA. This CDR3 spans 16 amino acids.

V and J are TRBV27 and TRBJ2-5; 13 bases match TRBD2. Per germline, CDR1 MNHEY and CDR2 SMNVEV (reference sequence). Trimming removed 6 bases from V and 1 base from J; junction bases left unmatched: 5. The CDR3 is 16 residues long. The DNA of the CDR3 is TGTGCCAGCAGCTTGACTAGCGGGAGGCGCCAAGAGACCCAGTACTTC. Protein product: CASSLTSGRRQETQYF.

This clonotype was picked up many times. The chain uses TRBV7-2 and TRBJ2-5; 13 bases agree with TRBD2. Germline V gene lookup returns CDR1 SGHTA and CDR2 FQGNSA. The ends lost 4 bases at V and 3 bases at J; junction bases unmatched: 5. CDR3 length: 16 residues. CDR3 nucleotide sequence: TGTGCCAGCAGCTCGGGACTAGCGGGGATTAAAGAGACCCAGTACTTC. Amino acid sequence: CASSSGLAGIKETQYF.

V is TRBV6-2 or TRBV6-3 and J is TRBJ2-2; D is ambiguous. The ends were cut back, 4 bases at V and 2 bases at J, with 11 bases in the middle. The germline V gene encodes CDR1 MNHEY and CDR2 SVGEGT. The CDR3 is 15 amino acids. CDR3 bases: TGTGCCAGCAGTTTCCAGCATCCAAACACCGGGGAGCTGTTTTTT. Protein: CASSFQHPNTGELFF.